The following is a T cell receptor beta chain sequence with its context. What it binds is not known. Other DNA sequences in the sample encode the same CDR3. These data are taken from a study of cytomegalovirus exposure and HLA in healthy donors. Study results and caveats: The only immune exposure information that was available was CMV serostatus. Most CMV-associated TCR beta chains were later found to appear HLA-restricted. Later analysis found that TCR beta chains associated with HLA were more clonally expanded than other, equally common chains.

Trimming cost V 4 bases and J 4 bases; bases outside gene matches: 5. The germline CDR1 and CDR2 sequences are SGHRS and YFSETQ. The CDR3 runs 14 residues. The PCR contained 60 Vbeta and 13 Jbeta primers. Authors' processing steps: In a later analysis, around 11 million of approximately 86 million unique beta chains occurred in at least two donors. Clones were read by immunoSEQ multiplex PCR, and TCRdb kept only the in-frame ones, dropping some. The V and J calls and clone size come from that table; D and trimming were worked out from the DNA. The table has about 190,000 clones, more than 65% seen once.

The rearrangement joins TRBV5-1 to TRBJ2-1, with 7 bases matching TRBD1. This TCR came from a woman aged 30 to 39 in good health and CMV-seropositive. What was sequenced was PBMCs. The CDR3, as DNA: TGCGCCAGCAGCCCTCCGGGACAGTACAATGAGCAGTTCTTC. Translated, it gives CASSPPGQYNEQFF.